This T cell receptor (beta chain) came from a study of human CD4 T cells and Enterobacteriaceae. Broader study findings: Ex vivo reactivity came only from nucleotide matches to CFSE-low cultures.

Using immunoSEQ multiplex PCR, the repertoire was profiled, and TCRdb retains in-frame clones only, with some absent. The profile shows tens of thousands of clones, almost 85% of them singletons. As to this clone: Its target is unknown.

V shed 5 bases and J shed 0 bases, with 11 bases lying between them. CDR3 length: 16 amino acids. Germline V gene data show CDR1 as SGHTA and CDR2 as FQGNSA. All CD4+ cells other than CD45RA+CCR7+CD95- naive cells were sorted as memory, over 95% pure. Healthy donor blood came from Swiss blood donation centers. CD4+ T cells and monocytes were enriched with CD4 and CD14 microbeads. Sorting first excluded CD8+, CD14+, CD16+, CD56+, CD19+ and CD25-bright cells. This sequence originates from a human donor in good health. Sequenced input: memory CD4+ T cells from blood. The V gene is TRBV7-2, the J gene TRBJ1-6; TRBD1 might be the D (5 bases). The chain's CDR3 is CASSRGYSSYNSPLHF. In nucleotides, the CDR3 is TGTGCCAGCAGCCGGGGGTACAGCTCCTATAATTCACCCCTCCACTTT. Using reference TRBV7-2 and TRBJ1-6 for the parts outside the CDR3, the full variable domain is GAGVSQSPSNKVTEKGKDVELRCDPISGHTALYWYRQSLGQGLEFLIYFQGNSAPDKSGLPSDRFSAERTGGSVSTLTIQRTQQEDSAVYLCASSRGYSSYNSPLHFGNGTRLTVT.